The text below deals with one TCR beta chain. Seattle cases were enrolled at active infection and followed longitudinally. Clones were read by immunoSEQ multiplex PCR, and TCRdb kept only the in-frame ones, dropping some. The sample includes 150,000 to 250,000 clones, 70% to 80% of them seen just once. Trimming took off 1 base at V and 0 bases at J, with 6 bases between the two ends. Looked up from germline, CDR1 is SGHVS and CDR2 is FQNEAQ. The CDR3 has 14 residues. The sample comes from a study of blood T cell repertoires in COVID-19. The receptor was isolated from a middle-aged woman with COVID-19, enrolled during active disease. The source material was peripheral blood. V gene TRBV7-8 combines with J gene TRBJ1-2; D not resolved. The chain's CDR3 is CASSLDMSNYGYTF. CDR3 nucleotides: TGTGCCAGCAGCTTAGACATGTCTAACTATGGCTACACCTTC.